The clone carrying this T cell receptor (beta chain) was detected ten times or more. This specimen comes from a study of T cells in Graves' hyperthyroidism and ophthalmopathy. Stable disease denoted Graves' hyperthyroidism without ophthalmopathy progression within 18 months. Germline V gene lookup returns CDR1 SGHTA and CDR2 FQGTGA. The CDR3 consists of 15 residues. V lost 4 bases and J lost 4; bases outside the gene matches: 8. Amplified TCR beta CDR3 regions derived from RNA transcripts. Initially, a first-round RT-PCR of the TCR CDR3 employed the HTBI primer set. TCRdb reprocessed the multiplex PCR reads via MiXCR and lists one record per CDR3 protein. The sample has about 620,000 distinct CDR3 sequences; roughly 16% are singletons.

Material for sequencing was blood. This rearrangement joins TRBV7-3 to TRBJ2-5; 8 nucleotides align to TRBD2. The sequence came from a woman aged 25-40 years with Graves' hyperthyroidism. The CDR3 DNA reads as TGTGCCAGCAGCTCCCAGAGCGGGGGTCGAGAGACCCAGTACTTC. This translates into CASSSQSGGRETQYF.